These 8 T cell receptor beta chains share one sample of origin, sequenced in a study of CXCR3-negative and CXCR3-positive naive CD8 T cells. Via 5' RACE with UMI labels, TRB cDNA libraries were prepared. TCRdb re-called the 5' RACE reads; every CDR3 protein appears as one record, without DNA. The listing records over 100,000 distinct CDR3 sequences. Input material: naive CXCR3- CD8+ T cells from blood. Sample subset: CD45RO-CCR7+CD27+CD95- naive CD8+ T cells lacking CXCR3 (TNR3-). These receptors were taken from a human donor in good health. Some clones in this sample may be carry-over from other donors' samples.

The rearrangement joins TRBV7-2 to TRBJ2-5; TCRdb outputs TRBD2, but without DNA this stays unchecked. The CDR3 loop spans 18 amino acids. Germline CDR1 reads SGHTA; CDR2 reads FQGNSA. This CDR3 is CASSLVWLAGGVQETQYF.

This chain joins TRBV7-9 and TRBJ2-1. Germline CDR1 reads SEHNR; CDR2 reads FQNEAQ (reference sequence). The CDR3 length is 13 residues. The CDR3 sequence: CASIGGAYNEQFF.

The chain combines TRBV5-5 with TRBJ2-1; the TCRdb D gene call, TRBD2, has no DNA to confirm it. CDR3 length equals 15 residues. Germline V gene lookup returns CDR1 SGHKS and CDR2 YYEKEE (reference sequence). The CDR3 region is CASSNPTSGGAEQFF. Variable domain in full (rest from reference TRBV5-5 and TRBJ2-1): DAGVTQSPTHLIKTRGQQVTLRCSPISGHKSVSWYQQVLGQGPQFIFQYYEKEERGRGNFPDRFSARQFPNYSSELNVNALLLGDSALYLCASSNPTSGGAEQFFGPGTRLTVL.

The chain carries TRBV7-2 and TRBJ2-7. Germline CDR1 reads SGHTA; CDR2 reads FQGNSA. This CDR3 has 15 residues. The chain's CDR3 is CASSLGLELSYEQYF.

This sequence joins TRBV6-5 and TRBJ2-2; with no DNA, the TCRdb D assignment of TRBD1 cannot be verified. The CDR3 has 14 amino acids. Germline V gives CDR1 MNHEY, CDR2 SVGAGI. The chain's CDR3 is CASSYQGNTGELFF.

The CDR3 loop reads CSVDGDRVNEQFF. V usage is TRBV29-1 and J usage is TRBJ2-1; TCRdb outputs TRBD1, but without DNA this stays unchecked. This CDR3 is 13 amino acids long. Germline V gene sequence: CDR1 SQVTM, CDR2 ANQGSEA.

V gene TRBV7-9 combines with J gene TRBJ1-2; the TRBD1 assignment by TCRdb is unverifiable without DNA. The germline V gene encodes CDR1 SEHNR and CDR2 FQNEAQ (reference sequence). The CDR3 length is 15 residues. CDR3 loop: CASSPYLTGNYGYTF.

V is TRBV29-1 and J is TRBJ2-7. The CDR3 is 15 residues long. The germline CDR1 and CDR2 sequences are SQVTM and ANQGSEA. The CDR3 loop is CSVEKSNTDSYEQYF.